This T cell receptor beta chain comes out of a study of beta chain features in type 1 diabetes. Study results and caveats: The study found that naive, central memory and Treg TCRB repertoires appeared more similar in patients than in healthy donors.

The CDR3 runs 13 residues. V dropped 7 bases and J dropped 5; count of bases not matched to a gene: 6. Per the germline V gene, CDR1 is ENHRY and CDR2 is SYGVKD. Isolated RNA was reverse transcribed in full, so expressed TCRB transcripts were sequenced. Sequenced by immunoSEQ multiplex PCR; TCRdb stores in-frame clones only, minus some. The sample gives 450,000 to 550,000 clones, around 30% of which show up once; 0.06% to 0.07% is in the top ten. This clone came up a few times. As yet, its antigen is unknown. The V gene is TRBV10-3, the J gene TRBJ2-5; the match to TRBD1 covers 8 bases. Sequences were obtained from naive CD4+ T cells from blood. The TCR originated in a man between 18 and 29 years old in good health. CDR3 DNA: TGTGCCATCACCCACGCAGGGGGCGAGACCCAGTACTTC. Translating gives CAITHAGGETQYF.